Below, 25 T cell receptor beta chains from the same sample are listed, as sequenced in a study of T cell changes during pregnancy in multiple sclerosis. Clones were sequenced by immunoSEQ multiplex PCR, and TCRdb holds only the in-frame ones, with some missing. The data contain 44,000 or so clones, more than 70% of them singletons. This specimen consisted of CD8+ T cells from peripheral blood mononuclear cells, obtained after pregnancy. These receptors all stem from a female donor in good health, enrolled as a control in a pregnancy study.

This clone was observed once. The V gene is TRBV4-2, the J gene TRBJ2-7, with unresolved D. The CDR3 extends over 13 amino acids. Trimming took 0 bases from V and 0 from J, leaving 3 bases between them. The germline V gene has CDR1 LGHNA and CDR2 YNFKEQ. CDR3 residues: CASSQDRSYEQYF. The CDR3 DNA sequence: TGTGCCAGCAGCCAAGACCGCTCCTACGAGCAGTACTTC.

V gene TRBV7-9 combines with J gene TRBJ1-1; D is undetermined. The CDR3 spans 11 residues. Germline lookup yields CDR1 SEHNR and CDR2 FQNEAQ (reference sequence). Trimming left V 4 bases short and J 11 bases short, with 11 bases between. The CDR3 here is CASSSGSSAFF. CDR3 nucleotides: TGTGCCAGCAGCTCAGGCTCGTCCGCTTTCTTT.

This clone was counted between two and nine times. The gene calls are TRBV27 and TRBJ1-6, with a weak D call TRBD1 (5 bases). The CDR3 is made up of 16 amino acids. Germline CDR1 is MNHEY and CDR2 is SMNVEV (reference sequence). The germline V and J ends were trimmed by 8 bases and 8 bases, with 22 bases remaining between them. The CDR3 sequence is CASGPPRVRFDSPLHF. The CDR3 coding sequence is TGTGCCAGCGGACCGCCCAGGGTCCGCTTTGATTCACCCCTCCACTTT.

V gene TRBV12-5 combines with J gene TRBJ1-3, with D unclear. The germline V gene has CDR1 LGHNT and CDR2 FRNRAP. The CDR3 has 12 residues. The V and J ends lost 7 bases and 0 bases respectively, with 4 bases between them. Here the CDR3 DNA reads TGTGCTAGTGAATACTCTGGAAACACCATATATTTT. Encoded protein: CASEYSGNTIYF. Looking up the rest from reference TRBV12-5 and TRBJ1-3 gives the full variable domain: DARVTQTPRHKVTEMGQEVTMRCQPILGHNTVFWYRQTMMQGLELLAYFRNRAPLDDSGMPKDRFSAEMPDATLATLKIQPSEPRDSAVYFCASEYSGNTIYFGEGSWLTVV.

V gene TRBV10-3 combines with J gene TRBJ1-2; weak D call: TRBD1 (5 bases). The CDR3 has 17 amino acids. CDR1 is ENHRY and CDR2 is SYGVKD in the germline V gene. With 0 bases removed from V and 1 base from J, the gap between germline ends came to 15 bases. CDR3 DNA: TGTGCCATCAGTGAGTCGGGGGGGATAGACAGTAACTATGGCTACACCTTC. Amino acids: CAISESGGIDSNYGYTF.

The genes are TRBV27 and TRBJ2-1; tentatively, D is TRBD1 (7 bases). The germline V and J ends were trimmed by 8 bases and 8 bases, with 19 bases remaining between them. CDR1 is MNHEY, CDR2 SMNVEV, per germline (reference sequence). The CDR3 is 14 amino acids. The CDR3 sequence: CASLKAGGYDEQFF. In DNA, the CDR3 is TGTGCCAGCTTGAAGGCAGGGGGGTACGATGAGCAGTTCTTC.

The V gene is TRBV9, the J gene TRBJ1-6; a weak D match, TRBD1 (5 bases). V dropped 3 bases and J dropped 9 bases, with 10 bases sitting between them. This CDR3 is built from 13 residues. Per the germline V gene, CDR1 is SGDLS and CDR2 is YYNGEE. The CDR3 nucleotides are TGTGCCAGCAGCGGCGACAGTCTTTCACCCCTCCACTTT. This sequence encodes CASSGDSLSPLHF.

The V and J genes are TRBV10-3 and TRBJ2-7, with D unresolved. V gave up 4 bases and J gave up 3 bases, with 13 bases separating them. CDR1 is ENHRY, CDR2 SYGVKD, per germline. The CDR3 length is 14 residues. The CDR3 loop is CAISATTVDYEQYF. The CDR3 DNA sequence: TGTGCCATCAGTGCAACCACAGTGGACTACGAGCAGTACTTC.

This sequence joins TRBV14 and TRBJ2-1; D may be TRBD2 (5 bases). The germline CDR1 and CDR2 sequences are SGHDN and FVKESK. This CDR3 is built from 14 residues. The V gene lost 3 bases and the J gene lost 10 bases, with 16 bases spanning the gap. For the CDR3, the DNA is TGTGCCAGCAGCCACACACGCGGACTGAGGGAGCAGTTCTTC. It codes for CASSHTRGLREQFF.

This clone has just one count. CDR3 DNA sequence: TGCGCCAGCAGCCAAGACTCCGAGGGCAATCAGCCCCAGCATTTT. It encodes CASSQDSEGNQPQHF. The chain recombines TRBV4-3 with TRBJ1-5; D gene uncertain. There are 15 residues in the CDR3. The germline CDR1 and CDR2 sequences are LGHNA and YSLEER. Deletions cut 0 bases from V and 2 bases from J, with 8 bases between.

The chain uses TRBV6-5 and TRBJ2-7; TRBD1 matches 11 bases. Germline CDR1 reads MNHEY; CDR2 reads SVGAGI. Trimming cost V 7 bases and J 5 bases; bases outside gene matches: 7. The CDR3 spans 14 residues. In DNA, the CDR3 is TGTGCCAGCACCAGGGGACAGGGGGGCCACGAGCAGTACTTC. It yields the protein CASTRGQGGHEQYF.

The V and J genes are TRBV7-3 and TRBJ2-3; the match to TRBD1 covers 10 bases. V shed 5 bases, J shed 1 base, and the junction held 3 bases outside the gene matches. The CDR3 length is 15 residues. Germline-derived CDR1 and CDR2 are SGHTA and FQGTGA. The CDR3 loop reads CASSPGTGGTDTQYF. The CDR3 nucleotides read TGTGCCAGCAGCCCCGGGACAGGGGGCACAGATACGCAGTATTTT.

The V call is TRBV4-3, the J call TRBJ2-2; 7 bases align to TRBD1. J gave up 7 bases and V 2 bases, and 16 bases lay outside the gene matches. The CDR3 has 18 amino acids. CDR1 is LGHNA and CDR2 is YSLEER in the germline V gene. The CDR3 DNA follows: TGCGCCAGCAGCCAATCCCCGATGGGACAGTTCATTTACGGGGAGCTGTTTTTT. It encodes CASSQSPMGQFIYGELFF.

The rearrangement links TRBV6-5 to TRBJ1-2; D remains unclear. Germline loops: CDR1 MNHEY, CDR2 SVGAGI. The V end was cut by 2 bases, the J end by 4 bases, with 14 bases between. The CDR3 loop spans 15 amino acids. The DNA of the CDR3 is TGTGCCAGCAGTTACGGAGGCGGGTGGGGCTATGGCTACACCTTC. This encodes CASSYGGGWGYGYTF.

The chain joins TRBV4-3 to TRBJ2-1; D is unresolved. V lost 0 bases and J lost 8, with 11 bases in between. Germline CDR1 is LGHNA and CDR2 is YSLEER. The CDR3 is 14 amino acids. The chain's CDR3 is CASSQEGAYYEQFF. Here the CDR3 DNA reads TGCGCCAGCAGCCAAGAAGGAGCTTATTATGAGCAGTTCTTC.

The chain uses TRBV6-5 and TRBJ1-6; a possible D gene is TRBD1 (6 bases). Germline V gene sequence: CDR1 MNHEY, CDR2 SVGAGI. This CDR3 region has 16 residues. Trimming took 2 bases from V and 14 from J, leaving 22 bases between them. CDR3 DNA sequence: TGTGCCAGCAGTTACCGCTATGGACAGAATGCAAGGGCCCTCCACTTT. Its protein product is CASSYRYGQNARALHF.

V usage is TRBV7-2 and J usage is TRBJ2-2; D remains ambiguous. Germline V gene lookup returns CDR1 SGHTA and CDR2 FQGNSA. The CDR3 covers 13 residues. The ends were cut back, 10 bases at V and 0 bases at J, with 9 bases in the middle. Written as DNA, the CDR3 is TGTGCCACGAGTGGTTCGAACACCGGGGAGCTGTTTTTT. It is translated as CATSGSNTGELFF.

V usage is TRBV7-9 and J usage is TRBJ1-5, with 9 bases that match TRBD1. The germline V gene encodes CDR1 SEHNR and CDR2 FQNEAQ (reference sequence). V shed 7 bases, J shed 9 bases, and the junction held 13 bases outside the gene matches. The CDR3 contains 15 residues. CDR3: CASTPGTGTDPPQHF. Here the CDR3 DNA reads TGTGCCAGCACCCCCGGGACAGGGACAGATCCGCCCCAGCATTTT.

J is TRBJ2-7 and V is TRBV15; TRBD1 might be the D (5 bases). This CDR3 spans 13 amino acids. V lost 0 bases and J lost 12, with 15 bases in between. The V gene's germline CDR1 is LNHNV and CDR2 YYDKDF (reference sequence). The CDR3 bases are TGTGCCACCAGCAGAGATATAGGGGAAGGTCGGTACTTC. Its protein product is CATSRDIGEGRYF.

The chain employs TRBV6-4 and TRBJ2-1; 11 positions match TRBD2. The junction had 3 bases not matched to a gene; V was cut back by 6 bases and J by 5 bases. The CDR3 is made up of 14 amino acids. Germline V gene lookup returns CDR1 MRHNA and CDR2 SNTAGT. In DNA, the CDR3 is TGTGCCAGCAGCTTACTAGCGGGGGACAATGAGCAGTTCTTC. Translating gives CASSLLAGDNEQFF.

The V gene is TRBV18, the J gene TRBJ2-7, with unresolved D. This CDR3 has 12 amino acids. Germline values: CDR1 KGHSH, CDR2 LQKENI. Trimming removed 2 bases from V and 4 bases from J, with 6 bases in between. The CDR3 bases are TGTGCCAGCTCACCAGAGGCGTACGAGCAGTACTTC. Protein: CASSPEAYEQYF.

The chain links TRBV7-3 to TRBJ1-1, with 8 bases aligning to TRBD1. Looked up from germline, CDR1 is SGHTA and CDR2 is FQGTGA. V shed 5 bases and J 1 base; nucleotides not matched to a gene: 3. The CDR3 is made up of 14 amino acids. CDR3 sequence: CASSTGQGNTEAFF. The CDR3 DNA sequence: TGTGCCAGCAGCACCGGACAGGGGAACACTGAAGCTTTCTTT.

This CDR3 reads CASSLPGQGQNIQYF. In DNA, the CDR3 is TGTGCCAGCAGCTTACCGGGACAGGGCCAAAACATTCAGTACTTC. This chain links TRBV7-9 with TRBJ2-4, with 9 bases identical to TRBD1. Germline values: CDR1 SEHNR, CDR2 FQNEAQ (reference sequence). The CDR3 is made up of 15 amino acids. The trim removed 2 bases at V and 5 bases at J, leaving 4 bases unmatched.

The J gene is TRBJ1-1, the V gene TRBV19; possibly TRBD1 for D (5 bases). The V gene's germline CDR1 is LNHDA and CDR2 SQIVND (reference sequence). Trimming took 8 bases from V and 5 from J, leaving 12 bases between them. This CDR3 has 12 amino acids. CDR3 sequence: CASSGGATEAFF. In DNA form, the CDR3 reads TGTGCCAGTTCCGGAGGGGCAACTGAAGCTTTCTTT.

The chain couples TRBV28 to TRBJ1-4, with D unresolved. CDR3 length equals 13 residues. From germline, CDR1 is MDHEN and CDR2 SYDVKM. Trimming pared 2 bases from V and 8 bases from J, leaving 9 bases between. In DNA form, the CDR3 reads TGTGCCAGCAGTTTACGGGGAGGGGAAAAACTGTTTTTT. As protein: CASSLRGGEKLFF.